One sample yielded the 3 T cell receptor beta chains listed below, sequenced in a study of blood T cells in healthy people across ages. Together with a sample-barcoded 5' primer, a J-beta primer mix was included in a second PCR lasting about 7 to 11 cycles. TCRdb reanalysed the 5' RACE reads using MiXCR and keeps one entry per CDR3 protein. The data contain approximately 700,000 distinct CDR3 sequences, approximately 29% of them singletons. Sample: blood. The receptors stem from a woman of 80 years or more in good health.

This clonotype was detected once. At one boundary the junction diverges from the germline segment, which might be a read error. The chain combines TRBV6-5 with TRBJ2-5, with D possibly being TRBD1 (5 bases). Germline-derived CDR1 and CDR2 are MNHEY and SVGAGI. CDR3 size: 15 residues. The CDR3 DNA is TGTGCCGGCAGTTACGGCCCTTGGGGCAAAGAGACCCGGTACTTC. This sequence encodes CAGSYGPWGKETRYF.

This clonotype was seen at least ten times. This chain uses TRBV12-3 or TRBV12-4 with TRBJ2-7; 11 bases map to TRBD2. The V and J ends lost 5 bases and 1 base, in that order; junction bases with no gene match: 1. CDR3 size: 14 residues. Written as DNA, the CDR3 is TGTGCCAGCAGTGCTAGCGGGGGGTCCTACGAGCAGTACTTC. Translation: CASSASGGSYEQYF.

This clonotype came up many times. The CDR3 DNA is TGTGCCAGCAGCTTTCTTAGGCAGGGTATCGACGAGCAGTACTTC. As protein: CASSFLRQGIDEQYF. The chain is built from TRBV7-9 and TRBJ2-7, with D tentatively TRBD1 (5 bases). Trimming removed 3 bases from V and 5 bases from J, with 17 bases in between. The CDR3 sequence is 15 residues long. In germline, CDR1 is SEHNR, CDR2 FQNEAQ (reference sequence). The entire variable domain, with the rest obtained from reference TRBV7-9 and TRBJ2-7, is as follows: DTGVSQNPRHKITKRGQNVTFRCDPISEHNRLYWYRQTLGQGPEFLTYFQNEAQLEKSRLLSDRFSAERPKGSFSTLEIQRTEQGDSAMYLCASSFLRQGIDEQYFGPGTRLTVT.